This T cell receptor beta chain emerged from a study of T cell repertoires in ileal Crohn's disease. Study-wide background: Operated complications were stricturing disease (around 60%) and penetrating disease (about 40%). Each sample's TCRB immunosequencing used about 0.5 micrograms of biopsy DNA.

Note on this clone: The identical CDR3 is also encoded by other nucleotide sequences in the sample.

This CDR3 contains 15 residues. From germline, CDR1 is GTSNPN and CDR2 SVGIG (reference sequence). Germline trimming cut 2 bases from V and 2 bases from J; bases unmatched to any gene: 3. Time point noted: inflamed ileum from the surgical specimen. Libraries were prepared by immunoSEQ multiplex PCR; TCRdb keeps only in-frame clonotypes and omits some of them. In the table there are around 15,000 clones, under 80% of which are singletons. The chain joins TRBV30 to TRBJ2-5; 12 bases agree with TRBD2. Sequenced sample: ileal tissue. The source is an adult with Crohn's disease. The CDR3 spells CAWSRLAGGQETQYF. The CDR3 DNA reads as TGTGCCTGGAGTCGGCTAGCGGGGGGGCAAGAGACCCAGTACTTC.